One sample yielded the 13 T cell receptor beta chains listed below, sequenced in a study of radiotherapy plus CTLA-4 blockade in lung cancer. Only in-frame clones appear in the TCRdb table, and some are missing; sequencing was by immunoSEQ multiplex PCR. The sample yields approximately 47,000 clones, roughly 63% seen once. Material: peripheral blood, obtained from a patient treated with radiotherapy plus ipilimumab. Every receptor here comes from a human donor with non-small cell lung cancer who had a partial response to radiotherapy plus ipilimumab.

CDR3 nucleotide sequence: TGTGCCAGTAGTATGAGGAGGGCTAGCGGGTCCTTCTCCTACGAGCAGTACTTC. Residues: CASSMRRASGSFSYEQYF. The chain uses TRBV19 and TRBJ2-7; 8 positions agree with TRBD2. Germline V gives CDR1 LNHDA, CDR2 SQIVND (reference sequence). This CDR3 is built from 18 residues. V dropped 3 bases and J dropped 0; count of bases not matched to a gene: 13.

This clone appeared a few times. The chain is built from TRBV11-3 and TRBJ1-2; 11 bases agree with TRBD1. Losses at the gene ends were 5 bases for V and 2 bases for J; bases not matched to a gene: 4. Looked up from germline, CDR1 is SGHNT and CDR2 is YENEEA. The CDR3 extends over 15 amino acids. The CDR3 nucleotides read TGTGCCAGCAGCCAAAGGGACAGGGGGAACTATGGCTACACCTTC. Protein sequence: CASSQRDRGNYGYTF.

V is TRBV7-2 and J is TRBJ2-3; 10 bases align to TRBD2. Germline V gives CDR1 SGHTA, CDR2 FQGNSA. This CDR3 region has 14 residues. Germline trimming cut 6 bases from V and 8 bases from J; bases unmatched to any gene: 8. In DNA, the CDR3 is TGTGCCAGCAGAGGGGAAGCGGGGGGGGTTACGCAGTATTTT. Amino acid sequence: CASRGEAGGVTQYF. Drawing the rest from reference TRBV7-2 and TRBJ2-3, the complete variable domain is GAGVSQSPSNKVTEKGKDVELRCDPISGHTALYWYRQSLGQGLEFLIYFQGNSAPDKSGLPSDRFSAERTGGSVSTLTIQRTQQEDSAVYLCASRGEAGGVTQYFGPGTRLTVL.

This clone has just one count. The V and J genes are TRBV9 and TRBJ1-2; possible D gene TRBD1, 6 bases. The ends were cut back, 4 bases at V and 0 bases at J, with 13 bases in the middle. CDR1 is SGDLS, CDR2 YYNGEE, per germline. The CDR3 is 15 residues long. CDR3 in amino acids: CASSPRTVTNYGYTF. The CDR3, as DNA: TGTGCCAGCAGCCCCCGGACAGTCACTAACTATGGCTACACCTTC.

The J gene is TRBJ2-3, the V gene TRBV27; 8 bases map to TRBD1. The germline V gene has CDR1 MNHEY and CDR2 SMNVEV (reference sequence). There are 15 residues in the CDR3. J gave up 3 bases and V 4 bases, and 6 bases lay outside the gene matches. CDR3 region: CASSWTGRSTDTQYF. Written as DNA, the CDR3 is TGTGCCAGCAGTTGGACAGGGAGAAGTACAGATACGCAGTATTTT.

J is TRBJ1-5 and V is TRBV7-2; 8 nucleotides line up with TRBD1. CDR3 length equals 14 residues. The germline gives CDR1 SGHTA, CDR2 FQGNSA. The V segment lost 5 bases and the J segment 3 bases; nucleotides outside the gene matches: 3. The CDR3 region is CASSPDRVNQPQHF. DNA for the CDR3: TGTGCCAGCAGCCCGGACAGGGTCAATCAGCCCCAGCATTTT.

This clone turned up a few times. The chain recombines TRBV27 with TRBJ2-1; TRBD1 matches at 9 bases. The germline CDR1 and CDR2 sequences are MNHEY and SMNVEV (reference sequence). Germline trimming cut 6 bases from V and 9 bases from J; bases unmatched to any gene: 6. The CDR3 spans 13 residues. CDR3 residues: CASSPRQGGEQFF. In nucleotides, the CDR3 is TGTGCCAGCAGCCCCAGACAGGGGGGTGAGCAGTTCTTC.

This sequence joins TRBV11-2 and TRBJ2-7, with D perhaps TRBD1 (6 bases). The CDR3 length is 15 residues. Germline CDR1 and CDR2: SGHAT and FQNNGV. V lost 5 bases, J lost 2 bases, and 16 bases lay in between. Here the CDR3 DNA reads TGTGCCAGCAGCCTCGCCGGGACACCAGCCTACGAGCAGTACTTC. This codes for CASSLAGTPAYEQYF.

A few counts support this clone. This rearrangement joins TRBV9 to TRBJ1-5; 11 bases align to TRBD1. Germline V gene sequence: CDR1 SGDLS, CDR2 YYNGEE. V was clipped by 0 bases and J by 5 bases; unmatched bases: 7. The CDR3 extends over 17 amino acids. The CDR3 loop is CASSVGGGTGGDQPQHF. DNA for the CDR3: TGTGCCAGCAGCGTAGGGGGGGGGACAGGGGGAGATCAGCCCCAGCATTTT.

V and J are TRBV5-1 and TRBJ2-1; perhaps TRBD2 as D (6 bases). CDR3 length: 15 amino acids. Germline V CDR1 and CDR2: SGHRS, YFSETQ. V was pared by 2 bases and J by 2 bases, with 11 bases between. In DNA, the CDR3 is TGCGCCAGCAGCTTCGGGACTCCCGCCTACAATGAGCAGTTCTTC. The encoded protein is CASSFGTPAYNEQFF.

This clone has a handful of counts. The DNA for the CDR3 is TGTGCCAGCAGCTTAGGACAGGGACCCAGCTACACCTTC. It codes for CASSLGQGPSYTF. The chain employs TRBV7-9 and TRBJ1-2; 7 bases match TRBD1. The CDR3 spans 13 residues. V was clipped by 1 base and J by 9 bases; unmatched bases: 5. Per the germline V gene, CDR1 is SEHNR and CDR2 is FQNEAQ (reference sequence).

This clone occurred a few times. The chain carries TRBV7-2 and TRBJ2-2; 9 bases fit TRBD1. V lost 8 bases and J lost 4; bases outside the gene matches: 8. The germline gives CDR1 SGHTA, CDR2 FQGNSA. The CDR3 is 15 residues long. CDR3 coding DNA: TGTGCCAGCGGCCTGGGGGACAGGGTCACCGGGGAGCTGTTTTTT. Translating gives CASGLGDRVTGELFF.

This chain joins TRBV19 and TRBJ2-6; 7 nucleotides align to TRBD1. The CDR3 loop spans 15 amino acids. After removal of 6 bases from V and 2 bases from J, the junction contained 4 bases not matched to a gene. From germline, CDR1 is LNHDA and CDR2 SQIVND (reference sequence). CDR3 amino acids: CASRLTGAGANVLTF. CDR3 in DNA: TGTGCCAGTAGGCTCACAGGGGCTGGGGCCAACGTCCTGACTTTC.